This is a list of T cell receptor beta chains from one sample in a study of blood T cells in healthy people across ages. TCRdb re-analysed the 5' RACE reads in MiXCR, keeping a single row per CDR3 protein. The table records about 1.6 million distinct CDR3 sequences, about 31% of them present only once. Specimen: blood. The receptors derive from a woman in her thirties in good health. Both conserved end residues are part of each CDR3. A D gene is named only where the DNA matches it firmly. Rows may omit the clone size; those that give it use once, few, many or a size class.

j_call	d_call	clone_size	v_call	cdr3_nt	cdr3_aa
TRBJ2-3	TRBD1	NA	TRBV5-1	TGCGCCAGCAGCCGGGACAGGGCGGGAGATACGCAGTATTTT	CASSRDRAGDTQYF
TRBJ2-5	NA	few	TRBV10-3	TGTGCCATCCGGGGGGCGGTCCGAGAGACCCAGTACTTC	CAIRGAVRETQYF
TRBJ2-5	TRBD1	NA	TRBV18	TGTGCCAGCTCACCACAGGGACAGGGAAGTTTCGAGACCCAGTACTTC	CASSPQGQGSFETQYF
TRBJ2-7	TRBD2	NA	TRBV6-1	TGTGCCAGCAGGGTTGGGGCGGGGGGTTCATACGAGCAGTACTTC	CASRVGAGGSYEQYF
TRBJ1-2	NA	few	TRBV2	TGTGCCAGGGAGGTCACGGGGGGAGGCTACACCTTC	CAREVTGGGYTF
TRBJ2-7	NA	NA	TRBV2	TGTGCCAGCAGCCCACTCTTCAACGAGCAGTACTTC	CASSPLFNEQYF
TRBJ2-1	NA	few	TRBV5-5	TGTGCCAGCAGCTTTCAGTTAAATGAGCAGTTCTTC	CASSFQLNEQFF
TRBJ1-5	NA	NA	TRBV6-4	TGTGCCCCTCATCCGGGGGGGCGGAATCAGCCCCAGCATTTT	CAPHPGGRNQPQHF
TRBJ1-2	TRBD1	NA	TRBV6-1	TGTGCCAGCAGTGAAGTGGACAGGGTTTATGGCTACACCTTC	CASSEVDRVYGYTF
TRBJ1-2	NA	NA	TRBV18	TGTGCCAGCTCACCACCGGGGGCAAATGGCTACACCTTC	CASSPPGANGYTF
TRBJ2-3	TRBD2	few	TRBV13	TGTGCCAGCATCCAGCGGGGGGGAACAGATACGCAGTATTTT	CASIQRGGTDTQYF
TRBJ2-7	TRBD2	NA	TRBV4-1	TGCGTCAGTAGCCAAGCCGGGACTACAGCCTACGAGCAGTACTTC	CVSSQAGTTAYEQYF
TRBJ2-1	NA	NA	TRBV9	TGTGCCAGCAGCGGGGGGGTGTACAATGAGCAGTTCTTC	CASSGGVYNEQFF
TRBJ2-4	NA	NA	TRBV18	TGTGCCAGCTCACTACAACAGGGACCCAAAAACATTCAGTACTTC	CASSLQQGPKNIQYF
TRBJ2-7	NA	NA	TRBV4-1	TGCGCCAGCAGCTTAGGTGGGCAGAGTACCTACGAGCAGTACTTC	CASSLGGQSTYEQYF
TRBJ1-2	NA	NA	TRBV12-3/TRBV12-4	TGTGCCAGTCAGCGCAGGTCAGGTTATGGCTACACCTTC	CASQRRSGYGYTF
TRBJ2-3	TRBD2	few	TRBV5-1	TGCGCCAGCAGCGGGCGAGCGGGGACCCCAGATACGCAGTATTTT	CASSGRAGTPDTQYF
TRBJ2-1	NA	few	TRBV11-2	TGTGCCAGCAGCGCAGCTAGCGCTGAGCAGGTCTTC	CASSAASAEQVF
TRBJ2-7	NA	NA	TRBV6-6	TGTGCCAGCAGTCTTCTAGAGCTCTACGAGCAGTACTTC	CASSLLELYEQYF
TRBJ2-1	TRBD1	NA	TRBV4-1	TGCGCCAGCAGCCAAACAGGGGGACCCCACAATGAGCAGTTCTTC	CASSQTGGPHNEQFF
TRBJ1-1	NA	NA	TRBV4-1	TGCGCCAGCAGCCCAATGGGAGAAGCTTTCTTT	CASSPMGEAFF
TRBJ1-4	NA	few	TRBV6-5	TGTGCCAGCAGTTACTCGGGACCATGGACGGGAAAACTGTTTTTT	CASSYSGPWTGKLFF
TRBJ1-5	TRBD1	NA	TRBV4-1	TGCGCCAGCAGCCAGACAGGGAGTCAGCCCCAGCATTTT	CASSQTGSQPQHF
TRBJ2-1	NA	many	TRBV29-1	TGCAGCGTTAGGGATCCCAATGAGCAGTTCTTC	CSVRDPNEQFF
TRBJ1-2	NA	NA	TRBV29-1	TGCAGCGTTGAAGAAACACACAGGGAAGGGTATGGCTACACCTTC	CSVEETHREGYGYTF
TRBJ2-7	NA	NA	TRBV15	TGTGCCACCAGCAGAGAAGCCGGGAGCTCCTACGAGCAGTACTTC	CATSREAGSSYEQYF
TRBJ2-2	TRBD2	NA	TRBV6-2/TRBV6-3	TGTGCCAGCAGTTACCGGCACGCGGGAGGGCCTACCGGGGAGCTGTTTTTT	CASSYRHAGGPTGELFF
TRBJ2-5	NA	NA	TRBV10-3	TGTGCCATCAGTGCGATCAGCGGCAAAGAGACCCAGTACTTC	CAISAISGKETQYF
TRBJ2-1	TRBD1	NA	TRBV18	TGTGCCAGCTCGGGACAGGGCATGGGCAATGAGCAGTTCTTC	CASSGQGMGNEQFF
TRBJ2-1	TRBD2	NA	TRBV4-2	TGTGCCAGCAGCCAACTTAGCGGGTCCGGGGGTGAGCAGTTCTTC	CASSQLSGSGGEQFF
TRBJ2-7	TRBD1	NA	TRBV28	TGTGCCAGCAGCAACACTAGGTGGGACAGGGCCTACGAGCAGTACTTC	CASSNTRWDRAYEQYF
TRBJ2-1	NA	many	TRBV3-1	TGTGCCAGCAGCCAAGATGGAGATAGTGAGCAGTTCTTC	CASSQDGDSEQFF
TRBJ2-7	NA	few	TRBV3-1	TGTGCCAGCAGCCCCGGCTCCTCGGGTAACTACGAGCAGTACTTC	CASSPGSSGNYEQYF
TRBJ1-2	NA	few	TRBV20-1	TGCAGTGCTAGAGATGTTACGGGAACTAACTATGGCTACACCTTC	CSARDVTGTNYGYTF
TRBJ2-7	NA	few	TRBV7-6	TGTGCCAGCAGCTTGGGCCCGACCGGGACAACCTACGAGCAGTACTTC	CASSLGPTGTTYEQYF
TRBJ2-7	NA	NA	TRBV4-1	TGCGCCAGCAGCCAAGACGTCCCCGGACAGACCTTGCGTTACGAGCAGTACTTC	CASSQDVPGQTLRYEQYF
TRBJ2-3	NA	NA	TRBV7-2	TGTGCCAGCAGCTTGGCTTTACGGGGGAGCACAGATACGCAGTATTTT	CASSLALRGSTDTQYF
TRBJ2-1	TRBD1	many	TRBV29-1	TGCAGCGTTGTAGGGCAGACAGGGAGCTCCTACAATGAGCAGTTCTTC	CSVVGQTGSSYNEQFF
TRBJ2-6	NA	NA	TRBV13	TGTGCCAGCAGCCGCACAGGAGATGGTGGGGCCAACGTCCTGACTTTC	CASSRTGDGGANVLTF
TRBJ2-3	NA	NA	TRBV5-1	TGCGCCAGCAGCCCCCGGCCAGGGACGCAGTATTTT	CASSPRPGTQYF
TRBJ1-2	NA	few	TRBV10-3	TGTGCCATCAGGGATGCAGGGGACTATGGCTACACCTTC	CAIRDAGDYGYTF
TRBJ1-2	NA	few	TRBV14	TGTGCCAGCAGCCAAGATTTGAGAGGCTACACCTTC	CASSQDLRGYTF
TRBJ2-6	NA	few	TRBV29-1	TGCAGCGTTTACCTAGAGAAATCTGGGGTCAACGTCCTGACTTTC	CSVYLEKSGVNVLTF
TRBJ2-1	NA	few	TRBV2	TGTGCCAGCAGTGAGGGGCTTCGCTCCTACAATGAGCAGTTCTTC	CASSEGLRSYNEQFF
TRBJ1-1	NA	NA	TRBV20-1	TGCAGTGCTAGAGCGGCGGGGCTAATGAACACTGAAGCTTTCTTT	CSARAAGLMNTEAFF
TRBJ2-2	TRBD2	once	TRBV20-1	TGCAGTGCTAGCCTTCGGGGAGGGCGGAACACCGGGGAGCTGTTTTTT	CSASLRGGRNTGELFF
TRBJ2-2	NA	many	TRBV12-3/TRBV12-4	TGTGCCAGCAGACGAGGGACTCCGAACACCGGGGAGCTGTTTTTT	CASRRGTPNTGELFF
TRBJ2-1	NA	NA	TRBV5-1	TGCGCCAGCAGCTTGATGCCCGGGGAAGGGGACAATGAGCAGTTCTTC	CASSLMPGEGDNEQFF
TRBJ1-1	NA	few	TRBV20-1	TGCAGTGCTAGAGAGCAGGGGACTAACCCGGACACTGAAGCTTTCTTT	CSAREQGTNPDTEAFF
TRBJ2-3	TRBD2	NA	TRBV28	TGTGCCAGCAGTTCTCCTTTGAATCTAGCGGGAGGGCCCGCAGATACGCAGTATTTT	CASSSPLNLAGGPADTQYF
TRBJ1-5	NA	NA	TRBV12-3/TRBV12-4	TGTGCCTGCTCGTTTAGTGATCAGCCCCAGCATTTT	CACSFSDQPQHF
TRBJ2-7	TRBD1	few	TRBV30	TGTGCCTGGAGTGGCGGGGGACAGGGGCCTCATACCAGCTCCTACGAGCAGTACTTC	CAWSGGGQGPHTSSYEQYF
TRBJ2-1	NA	NA	TRBV5-1	TGCGCCGGCAGCTATACTTTCGGGTACAATGAGCAGTTCTTC	CAGSYTFGYNEQFF
TRBJ2-7	NA	NA	TRBV5-1	TGCGCCAGCAGCGCTTCCAGGGGTATAGCCACCTACGAGCAGTACTTC	CASSASRGIATYEQYF
TRBJ2-1	NA	many	TRBV29-1	TGCAGCGCCGACGGATTTTACAATGAGCAGTTCTTC	CSADGFYNEQFF